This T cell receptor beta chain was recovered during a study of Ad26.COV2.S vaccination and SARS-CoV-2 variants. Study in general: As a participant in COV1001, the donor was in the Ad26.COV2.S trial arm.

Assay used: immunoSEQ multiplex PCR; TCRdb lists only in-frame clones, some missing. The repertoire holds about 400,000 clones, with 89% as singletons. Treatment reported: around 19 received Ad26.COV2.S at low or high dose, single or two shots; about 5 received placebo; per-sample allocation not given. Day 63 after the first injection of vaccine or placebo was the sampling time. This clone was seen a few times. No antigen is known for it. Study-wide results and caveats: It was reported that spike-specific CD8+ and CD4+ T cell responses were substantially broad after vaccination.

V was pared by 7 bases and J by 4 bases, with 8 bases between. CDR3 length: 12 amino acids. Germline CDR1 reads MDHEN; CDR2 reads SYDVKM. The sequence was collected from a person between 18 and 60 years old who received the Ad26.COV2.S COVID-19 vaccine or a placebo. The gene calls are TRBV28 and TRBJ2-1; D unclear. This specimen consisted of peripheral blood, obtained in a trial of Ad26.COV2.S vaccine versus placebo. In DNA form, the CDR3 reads TGTGCCAGCAATAAGCAATACAATGAGCAGTTCTTC. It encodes CASNKQYNEQFF.